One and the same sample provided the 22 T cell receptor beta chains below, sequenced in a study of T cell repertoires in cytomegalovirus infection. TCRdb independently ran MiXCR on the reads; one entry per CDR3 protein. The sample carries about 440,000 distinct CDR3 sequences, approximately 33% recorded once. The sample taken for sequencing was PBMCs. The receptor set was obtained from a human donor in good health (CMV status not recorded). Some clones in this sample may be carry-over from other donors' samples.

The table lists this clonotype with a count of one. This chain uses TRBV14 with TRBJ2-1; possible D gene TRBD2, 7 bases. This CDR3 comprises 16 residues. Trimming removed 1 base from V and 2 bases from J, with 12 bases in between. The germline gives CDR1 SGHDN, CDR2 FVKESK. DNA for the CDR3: TGTGCCAGCAGCCAAGTTATGGGGGGGCCCTACAATGAGCAGTTCTTC. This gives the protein CASSQVMGGPYNEQFF.

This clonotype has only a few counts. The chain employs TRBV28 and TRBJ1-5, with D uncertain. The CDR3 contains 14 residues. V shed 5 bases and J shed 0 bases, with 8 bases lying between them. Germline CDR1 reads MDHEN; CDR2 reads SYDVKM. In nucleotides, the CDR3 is TGTGCCAGCAGTCCCCGCTTTAGCAATCAGCCCCAGCATTTT. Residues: CASSPRFSNQPQHF.

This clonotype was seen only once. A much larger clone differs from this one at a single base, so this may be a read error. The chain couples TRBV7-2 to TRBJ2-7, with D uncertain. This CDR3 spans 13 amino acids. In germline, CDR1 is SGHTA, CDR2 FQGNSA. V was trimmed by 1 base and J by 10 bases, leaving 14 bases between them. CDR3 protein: CASSLESVWDQYF. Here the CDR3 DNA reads TGTGCCAGCAGCTTAGAGTCCGTTTGGGATCAGTACTTC. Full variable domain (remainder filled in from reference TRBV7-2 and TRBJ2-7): GAGVSQSPSNKVTEKGKDVELRCDPISGHTALYWYRQSLGQGLEFLIYFQGNSAPDKSGLPSDRFSAERTGGSVSTLTIQRTQQEDSAVYLCASSLESVWDQYFGPGTRLTVT.

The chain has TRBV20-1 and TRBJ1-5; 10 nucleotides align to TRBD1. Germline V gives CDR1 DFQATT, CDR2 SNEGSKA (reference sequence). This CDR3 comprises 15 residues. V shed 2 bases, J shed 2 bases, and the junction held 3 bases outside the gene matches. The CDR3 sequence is CSARPGTGGNQPQHF. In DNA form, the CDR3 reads TGCAGTGCTAGACCCGGGACAGGGGGCAATCAGCCCCAGCATTTT.

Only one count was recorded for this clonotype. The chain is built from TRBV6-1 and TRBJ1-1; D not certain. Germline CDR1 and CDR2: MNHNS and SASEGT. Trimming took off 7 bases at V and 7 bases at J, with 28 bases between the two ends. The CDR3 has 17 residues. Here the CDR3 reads CASIGIKGGMELGEAFF. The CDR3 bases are TGTGCCAGCATTGGGATAAAAGGTGGGATGGAGTTAGGTGAAGCTTTCTTT.

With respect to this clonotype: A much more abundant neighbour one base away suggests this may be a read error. The CDR3 loop is CASSSDKKNQPPHF. CDR3 nucleotides: TGTGCCAGCAGTTCGGACAAGAAAAATCAGCCCCCGCATTTT. The V gene is TRBV6-6, the J gene TRBJ1-5, with a tentative D call TRBD1 (5 bases). The germline V gene encodes CDR1 MNHNY and CDR2 SVGAGI (reference sequence). The CDR3 length is 14 residues.

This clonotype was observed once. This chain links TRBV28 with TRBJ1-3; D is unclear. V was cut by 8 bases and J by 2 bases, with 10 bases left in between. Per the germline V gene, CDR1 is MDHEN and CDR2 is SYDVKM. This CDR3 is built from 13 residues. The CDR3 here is CASEGVPGNTIYF. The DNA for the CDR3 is TGTGCCAGCGAGGGAGTCCCTGGAAACACCATATATTTT.

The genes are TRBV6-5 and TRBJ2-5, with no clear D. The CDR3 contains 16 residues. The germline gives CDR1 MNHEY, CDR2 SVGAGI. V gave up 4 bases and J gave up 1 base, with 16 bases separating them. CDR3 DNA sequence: TGTGCCAGCAGTTTAAGGCAGACTCGTTGCCAAGAGACCCAGTACTTC. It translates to CASSLRQTRCQETQYF.

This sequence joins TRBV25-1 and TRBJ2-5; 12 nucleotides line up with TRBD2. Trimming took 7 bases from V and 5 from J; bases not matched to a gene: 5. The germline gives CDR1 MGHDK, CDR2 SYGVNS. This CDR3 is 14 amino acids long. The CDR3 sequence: CASKTSGGSETQYF. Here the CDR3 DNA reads TGTGCCAGCAAAACTAGCGGGGGGTCGGAGACCCAGTACTTC.

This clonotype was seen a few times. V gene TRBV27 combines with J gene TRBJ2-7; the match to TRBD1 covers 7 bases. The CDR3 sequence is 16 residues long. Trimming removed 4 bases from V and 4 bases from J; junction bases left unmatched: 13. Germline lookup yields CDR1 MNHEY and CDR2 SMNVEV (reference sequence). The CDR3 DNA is TGTGCCAGCAGTTCGAGAACTGGCCACAGGGGTTACGAGCAGTACTTC. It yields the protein CASSSRTGHRGYEQYF.

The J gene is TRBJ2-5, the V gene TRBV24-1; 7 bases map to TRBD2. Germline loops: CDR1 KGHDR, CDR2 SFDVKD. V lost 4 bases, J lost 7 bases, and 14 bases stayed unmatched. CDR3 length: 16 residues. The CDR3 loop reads CATSDPGGREGWTQYF. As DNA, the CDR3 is TGTGCCACCAGTGACCCAGGTGGCAGGGAGGGGTGGACCCAGTACTTC.

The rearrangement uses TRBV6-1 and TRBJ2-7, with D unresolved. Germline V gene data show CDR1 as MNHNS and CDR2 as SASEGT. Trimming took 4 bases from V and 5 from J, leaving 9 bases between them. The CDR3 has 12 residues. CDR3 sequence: CASSGQTNEQYF. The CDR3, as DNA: TGTGCCAGCAGTGGGCAAACTAACGAGCAGTACTTC.

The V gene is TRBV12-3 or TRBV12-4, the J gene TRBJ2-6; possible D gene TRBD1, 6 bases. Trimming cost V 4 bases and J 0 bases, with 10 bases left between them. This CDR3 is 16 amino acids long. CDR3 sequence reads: CASSYRTASGANVLTF. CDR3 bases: TGTGCCAGCAGTTACCGGACAGCCTCTGGGGCCAACGTCCTGACTTTC.

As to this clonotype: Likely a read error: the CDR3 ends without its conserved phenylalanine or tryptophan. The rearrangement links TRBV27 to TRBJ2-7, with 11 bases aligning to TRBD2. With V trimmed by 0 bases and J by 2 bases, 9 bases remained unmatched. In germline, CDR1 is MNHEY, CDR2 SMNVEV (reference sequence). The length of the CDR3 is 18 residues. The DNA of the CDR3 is TGTGCCAGCAGTTTATCCGGAATTACTAGCGGGGGTACCTACGAGCAGTACTTA. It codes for CASSLSGITSGGTYEQYL.

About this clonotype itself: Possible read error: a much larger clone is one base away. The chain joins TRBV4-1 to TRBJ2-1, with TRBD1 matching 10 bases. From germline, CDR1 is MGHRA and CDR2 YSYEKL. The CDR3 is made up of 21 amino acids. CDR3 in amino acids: CASSQYEGQGTARSSYTEQFF. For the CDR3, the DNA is TGCGCCAGCAGCCAATACGAGGGACAGGGGACGGCTCGAAGCTCCTACACTGAGCAGTTCTTC.

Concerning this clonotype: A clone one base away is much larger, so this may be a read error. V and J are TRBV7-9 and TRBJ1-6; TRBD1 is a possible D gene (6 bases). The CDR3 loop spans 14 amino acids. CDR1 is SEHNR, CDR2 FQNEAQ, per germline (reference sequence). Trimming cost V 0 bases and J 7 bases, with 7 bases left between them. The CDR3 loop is CASSLAGGNSPLHF. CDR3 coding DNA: TGTGCCAGCAGCTTAGCAGGGGGGAATTCACCCCTCCACTTT. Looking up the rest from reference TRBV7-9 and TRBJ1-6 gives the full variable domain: DTGVSQNPRHKITKRGQNVTFRCDPISEHNRLYWYRQTLGQGPEFLTYFQNEAQLEKSRLLSDRFSAERPKGSFSTLEIQRTEQGDSAMYLCASSLAGGNSPLHFGNGTRLTVT.

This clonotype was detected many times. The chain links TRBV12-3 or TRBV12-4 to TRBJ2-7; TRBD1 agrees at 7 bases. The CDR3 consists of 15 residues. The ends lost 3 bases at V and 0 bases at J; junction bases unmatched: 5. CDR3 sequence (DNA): TGTGCCAGCAGTTTGTCCCCAGGGGGCTCCTACGAGCAGTACTTC. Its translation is CASSLSPGGSYEQYF.

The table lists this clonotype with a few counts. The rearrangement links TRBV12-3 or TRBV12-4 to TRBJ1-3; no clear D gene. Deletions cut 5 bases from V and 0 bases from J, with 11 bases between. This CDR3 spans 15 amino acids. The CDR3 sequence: CASSPPGPSGNTIYF. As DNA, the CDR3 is TGTGCCAGCAGTCCTCCCGGGCCCTCTGGAAACACCATATATTTT.

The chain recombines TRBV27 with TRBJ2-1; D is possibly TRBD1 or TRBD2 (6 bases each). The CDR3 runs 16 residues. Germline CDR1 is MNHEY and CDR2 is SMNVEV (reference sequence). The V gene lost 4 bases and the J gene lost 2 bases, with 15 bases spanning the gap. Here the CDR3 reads CASSSGYGGPYNEQFF. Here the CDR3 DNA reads TGTGCCAGCAGTTCCGGGTACGGGGGCCCCTACAATGAGCAGTTCTTC.

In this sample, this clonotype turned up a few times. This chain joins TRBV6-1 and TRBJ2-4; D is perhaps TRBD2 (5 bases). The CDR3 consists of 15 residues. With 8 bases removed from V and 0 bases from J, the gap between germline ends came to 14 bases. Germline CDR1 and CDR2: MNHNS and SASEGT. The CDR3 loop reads CASATVGIAKNIQYF. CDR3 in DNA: TGTGCCAGCGCAACCGTCGGGATAGCCAAAAACATTCAGTACTTC.

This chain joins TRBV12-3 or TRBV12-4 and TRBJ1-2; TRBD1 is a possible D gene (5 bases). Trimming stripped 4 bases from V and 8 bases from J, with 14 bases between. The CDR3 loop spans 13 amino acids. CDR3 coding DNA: TGTGCCAGCAGTTCGCCCGGGACTGGAGGCTACACCTTC. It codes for CASSSPGTGGYTF.

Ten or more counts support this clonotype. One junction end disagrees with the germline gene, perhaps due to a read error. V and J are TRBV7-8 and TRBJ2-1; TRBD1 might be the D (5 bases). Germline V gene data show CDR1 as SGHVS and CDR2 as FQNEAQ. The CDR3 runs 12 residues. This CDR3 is CASNLGANEQFF. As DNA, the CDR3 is TGTGCCAGCAACTTAGGGGCCAATGAGCAGTTCTTC.